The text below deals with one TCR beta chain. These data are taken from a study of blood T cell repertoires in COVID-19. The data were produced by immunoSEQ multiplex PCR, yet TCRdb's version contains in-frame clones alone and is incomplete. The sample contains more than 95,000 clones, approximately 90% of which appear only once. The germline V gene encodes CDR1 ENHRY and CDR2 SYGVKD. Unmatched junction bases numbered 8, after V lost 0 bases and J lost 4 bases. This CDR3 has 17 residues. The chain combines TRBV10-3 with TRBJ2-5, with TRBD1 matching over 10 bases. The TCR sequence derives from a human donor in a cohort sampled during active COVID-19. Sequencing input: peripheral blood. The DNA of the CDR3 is TGTGCCATCAGTGAGTCGAAGGGGACAGGGGTTGGAGAGACCCAGTACTTC. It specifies CAISESKGTGVGETQYF.